A selection of T cell receptor beta chains follows, all from one sample in a study of T cell changes during pregnancy in multiple sclerosis. The protocol was immunoSEQ multiplex PCR, while the TCRdb copy is restricted to in-frame clones and leaves out a portion. The table includes 85,000 to 110,000 clones, roughly nine tenths detected once. The sequencing used peripheral blood, collected after pregnancy. All receptors derive from a female donor with multiple sclerosis, enrolled in a pregnancy study. Each CDR3 is given with its conserved first and last residue. The D gene is left open where the match is weak. Clone sizes are given selectively: once, few, many, or a class where the clone is expanded.

j_gene: TRBJ2-7
d_gene: TRBD2
abundance: NA
v_gene: TRBV25-1
CDR3nt: TGTGCCAGCTCCGGGACTAGCGGGAGGGCCTTTCAAAACGAGCAGTACTTC
CDR3aa: CASSGTSGRAFQNEQYF

j_gene: TRBJ1-5
d_gene: NA
abundance: NA
v_gene: TRBV4-1
CDR3nt: TGCGCCAGCAGCCAACTGTATAGCAATCAGCCCCAGCATTTT
CDR3aa: CASSQLYSNQPQHF

j_gene: TRBJ1-1
d_gene: NA
abundance: NA
v_gene: TRBV30
CDR3nt: TGTGCCTGGAGTGCTAACCCTAGGACTGAAGCTTTCTTT
CDR3aa: CAWSANPRTEAFF

j_gene: TRBJ2-3
d_gene: TRBD2
abundance: once
v_gene: TRBV13
CDR3nt: TGTGCCAGCAGCCCAGGACTAGGCGGGGGGACAGATACGCAGTATTTT
CDR3aa: CASSPGLGGGTDTQYF

j_gene: TRBJ2-3
d_gene: TRBD2
abundance: NA
v_gene: TRBV10-3
CDR3nt: TGTGCCATCATGAGCGGGAGGGGGGATACGCAGTATTTT
CDR3aa: CAIMSGRGDTQYF

j_gene: TRBJ2-7
d_gene: TRBD1
abundance: NA
v_gene: TRBV19
CDR3nt: TGTGCCAGTAGTCCAGGAGACAGGGTGTACGAGCAGTACTTC
CDR3aa: CASSPGDRVYEQYF

j_gene: TRBJ1-3
d_gene: NA
abundance: NA
v_gene: TRBV7-8
CDR3nt: TGTGCCAGCAGCCTCCCCTCTGGAAACACCATATATTTT
CDR3aa: CASSLPSGNTIYF

j_gene: TRBJ1-5
d_gene: NA
abundance: NA
v_gene: TRBV6-5
CDR3nt: TGTGCCAGCAGCCAGGACAGTTATAGCAATCAGCCCCAGCATTTT
CDR3aa: CASSQDSYSNQPQHF

j_gene: TRBJ2-7
d_gene: NA
abundance: once
v_gene: TRBV9
CDR3nt: TGTGCCAGCAGCGTAGGATCCGGCGGAACCTACGAGCAGTACTTC
CDR3aa: CASSVGSGGTYEQYF

j_gene: TRBJ2-7
d_gene: NA
abundance: NA
v_gene: TRBV7-2
CDR3nt: TGTGCCAGCAGCTTAGGCCTAGGAGGACGCCCCTACGAGCAGTACTTC
CDR3aa: CASSLGLGGRPYEQYF

j_gene: TRBJ1-5
d_gene: NA
abundance: NA
v_gene: TRBV28
CDR3nt: TGTGCCAGCAGTTACCCGACAGGCGGGGGGCCCCAGCATTTT
CDR3aa: CASSYPTGGGPQHF

j_gene: TRBJ2-3
d_gene: NA
abundance: NA
v_gene: TRBV19
CDR3nt: TGTGCCAGTATGGACACAAGTGTAGTCACAGATACGCAGTATTTT
CDR3aa: CASMDTSVVTDTQYF

j_gene: TRBJ2-7
d_gene: NA
abundance: NA
v_gene: TRBV7-3
CDR3nt: TGTGCCAGCAGCCTAACTCGGGATTCCTACGAGCAGTACTTC
CDR3aa: CASSLTRDSYEQYF

j_gene: TRBJ2-3
d_gene: NA
abundance: NA
v_gene: TRBV11-2
CDR3nt: TGTGCCAGCAGCTTATCGCGACTACTCACAGATACGCAGTATTTT
CDR3aa: CASSLSRLLTDTQYF

j_gene: TRBJ1-2
d_gene: NA
abundance: NA
v_gene: TRBV2
CDR3nt: TGTGCCAGCAAAGTGGAGGAAGACTATGGCTACACCTTC
CDR3aa: CASKVEEDYGYTF

j_gene: TRBJ2-1
d_gene: TRBD2
abundance: NA
v_gene: TRBV18
CDR3nt: TGTGCCAGCCGGGTAGCGGGGGGGCCGAATGAGCAGTTCTTC
CDR3aa: CASRVAGGPNEQFF

j_gene: TRBJ2-7
d_gene: NA
abundance: NA
v_gene: TRBV7-2
CDR3nt: TGTGCCAGCAGCCGCGAGGGACCTTATCACAGGGAATCCTACGAGCAGTACTTC
CDR3aa: CASSREGPYHRESYEQYF

j_gene: TRBJ2-1
d_gene: NA
abundance: NA
v_gene: TRBV6-4
CDR3nt: TGTGCCAGCAGTTTAAGTGGAGGGTCGCACAATGAGCAGTTCTTC
CDR3aa: CASSLSGGSHNEQFF

j_gene: TRBJ2-1
d_gene: NA
abundance: NA
v_gene: TRBV29-1
CDR3nt: TGCAGCGTTCCCCTTGAGTGGACAGCCTACAATGAGCAGTTCTTC
CDR3aa: CSVPLEWTAYNEQFF

j_gene: TRBJ1-4
d_gene: NA
abundance: NA
v_gene: TRBV7-9
CDR3nt: TGTGCCAGCAGCCATGGACGGGGTAATGAAAAACTGTTTTTT
CDR3aa: CASSHGRGNEKLFF

j_gene: TRBJ2-1
d_gene: TRBD2
abundance: NA
v_gene: TRBV6-6
CDR3nt: TGTGCCAGCAGTTACTCGATTACTAGCGACGGTGAGCAGTTCTTC
CDR3aa: CASSYSITSDGEQFF

j_gene: TRBJ1-2
d_gene: NA
abundance: NA
v_gene: TRBV15
CDR3nt: TGTGCCACCAGCAGAGATCGGGCCCAGGGCTATGGCTACACCTTC
CDR3aa: CATSRDRAQGYGYTF

j_gene: TRBJ2-1
d_gene: NA
abundance: NA
v_gene: TRBV5-1
CDR3nt: TGCGCCAGCCGAGGGATCTCTCGGTACAATGAGCAGTTCTTC
CDR3aa: CASRGISRYNEQFF

j_gene: TRBJ2-5
d_gene: TRBD2
abundance: NA
v_gene: TRBV7-2
CDR3nt: TGTGCCAGCAGCTTAGGGTCTAGCGGGGGCCGCTACCAAGAGACCCAGTACTTC
CDR3aa: CASSLGSSGGRYQETQYF

j_gene: TRBJ2-7
d_gene: NA
abundance: few
v_gene: TRBV19
CDR3nt: TGTGCCAGTAGTATGGCCCCTTTCTCGGAGACTGAAGACGCCTACGAGCAGTACTTC
CDR3aa: CASSMAPFSETEDAYEQYF

j_gene: TRBJ2-7
d_gene: NA
abundance: NA
v_gene: TRBV19
CDR3nt: TGTGCCAGTAGTTATACCGGGACTGGGACCTACGAGCAGTACTTC
CDR3aa: CASSYTGTGTYEQYF

j_gene: TRBJ1-1
d_gene: TRBD1
abundance: NA
v_gene: TRBV9
CDR3nt: TGTGCCAGCAGCGCGGGCCGACAGGGGAACACTGAAGCTTTCTTT
CDR3aa: CASSAGRQGNTEAFF

j_gene: TRBJ2-1
d_gene: NA
abundance: NA
v_gene: TRBV27
CDR3nt: TGTGCCAGCAGTTTTTCCTTGCGGCTACCGTTCAGCTCCTACAATGAGCAGTTCTTC
CDR3aa: CASSFSLRLPFSSYNEQFF

j_gene: TRBJ1-2
d_gene: NA
abundance: NA
v_gene: TRBV27
CDR3nt: TGTGCCAGCAGTCTTTACAGGCCCCGGCCGAACTATGGCTACACCTTC
CDR3aa: CASSLYRPRPNYGYTF

j_gene: TRBJ2-3
d_gene: NA
abundance: NA
v_gene: TRBV28
CDR3nt: TGTGCCAGCAGTCTCCAACAGGGAACGCAGTATTTT
CDR3aa: CASSLQQGTQYF

j_gene: TRBJ2-7
d_gene: TRBD2
abundance: NA
v_gene: TRBV11-1
CDR3nt: TGTGCCAGCAGCCTCAAGACTAGCGTGTACGAGCAGTACTTC
CDR3aa: CASSLKTSVYEQYF

j_gene: TRBJ2-7
d_gene: TRBD1
abundance: NA
v_gene: TRBV5-5
CDR3nt: TGTGCCAGCGGACGCGACAGGGCGTACGAGCAGTACTTC
CDR3aa: CASGRDRAYEQYF